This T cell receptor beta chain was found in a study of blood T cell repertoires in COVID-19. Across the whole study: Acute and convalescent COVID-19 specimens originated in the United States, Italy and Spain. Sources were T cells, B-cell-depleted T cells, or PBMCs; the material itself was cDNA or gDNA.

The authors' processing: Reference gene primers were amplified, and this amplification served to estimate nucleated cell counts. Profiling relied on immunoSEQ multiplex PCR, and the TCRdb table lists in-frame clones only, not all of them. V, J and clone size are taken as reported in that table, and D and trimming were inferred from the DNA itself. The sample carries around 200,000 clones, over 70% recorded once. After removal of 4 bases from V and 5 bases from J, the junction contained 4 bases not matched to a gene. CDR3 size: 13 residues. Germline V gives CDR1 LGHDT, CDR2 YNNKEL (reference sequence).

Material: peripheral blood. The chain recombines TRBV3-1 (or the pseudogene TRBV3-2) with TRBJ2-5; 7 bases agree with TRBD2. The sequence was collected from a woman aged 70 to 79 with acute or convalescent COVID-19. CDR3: CASSLRGGETQYF. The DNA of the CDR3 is TGTGCCAGCAGCCTACGGGGAGGGGAGACCCAGTACTTC.